The rows below give T cell receptor beta chains drawn from one sample of a study of blood T cell repertoires in COVID-19. The protocol was immunoSEQ multiplex PCR, while the TCRdb copy is restricted to in-frame clones and leaves out a portion. The data show fewer than 450,000 clones, 88% seen once. The sample was peripheral blood. The receptor source for this set is a woman in her seventies with COVID-19, enrolled during active disease. Each CDR3 is given with its conserved first and last residue. A D gene is named only where the DNA matches it firmly. Some rows have no size entry. The others give once, few or many, or a class for an expanded clone.

TRBJ2-2	NA	TRBV4-2	NA	CASGKDLTTGELFF	TGTGCCAGCGGAAAGGACTTAACGACCGGGGAGCTGTTTTTT
TRBJ2-7	NA	TRBV19	NA	CASSIKARGDEQYF	TGTGCCAGTAGTATTAAGGCCAGAGGAGACGAGCAGTACTTC
TRBJ2-7	NA	TRBV5-4	NA	CASSPDSGSSYEQYF	TGTGCCAGCAGCCCGGACTCGGGATCCTCCTACGAGCAGTACTTC
TRBJ1-1	NA	TRBV2	TRBD1	CASRNRGPTEAFF	TGTGCCAGCAGAAACAGGGGGCCCACTGAAGCTTTCTTT
TRBJ2-1	NA	TRBV18	TRBD1	CASSPNRDRGYEQFF	TGTGCCAGCTCACCAAATCGGGACAGGGGATATGAGCAGTTCTTC
TRBJ1-4	once	TRBV2	NA	CASSEAGDEKLFF	TGTGCCAGCTCGGAGGCCGGGGATGAAAAACTGTTTTTT
TRBJ1-3	NA	TRBV4-3	TRBD1	CASSQEEGTGGYVDTIYF	TGCGCCAGCAGCCAAGAAGAAGGGACAGGGGGATACGTGGACACCATATATTTT
TRBJ1-4	NA	TRBV7-6	NA	CASSVGPGVGEKLFF	TGTGCCAGCAGCGTTGGGCCGGGGGTAGGGGAAAAACTGTTTTTT
TRBJ1-5	NA	TRBV24-1	NA	CATVSNSPDQPQHF	TGTGCCACCGTAAGCAATTCTCCCGATCAGCCCCAGCATTTT
TRBJ1-1	NA	TRBV7-3	NA	CASSLNSLNTEAFF	TGTGCCAGCAGCTTAAACAGCCTGAACACTGAAGCTTTCTTT
TRBJ1-2	NA	TRBV12-3/TRBV12-4	NA	CASSGWGGNGYTF	TGTGCCAGCAGTGGATGGGGGGGCAATGGCTACACCTTC
TRBJ1-1	few	TRBV2	NA	CASSEMGGDTEAFF	TGTGCCAGCAGTGAAATGGGGGGTGACACTGAAGCTTTCTTT
TRBJ1-2	NA	TRBV28	NA	CASRADSLNYGYTF	TGTGCCAGCAGGGCAGACTCCCTTAACTATGGCTACACCTTC
TRBJ2-5	NA	TRBV12-3/TRBV12-4	NA	CACSGGETQYF	TGTGCCTGTTCGGGCGGGGAGACCCAGTACTTC
TRBJ1-1	once	TRBV19	TRBD1	CASSIGTGSNTEAFF	TGTGCCAGTAGTATAGGGACAGGCTCGAACACTGAAGCTTTCTTT
TRBJ1-5	once	TRBV5-4	TRBD1	CASGQGQTGSNQPQHF	TGTGCCAGCGGACAGGGACAGACTGGTAGCAATCAGCCCCAGCATTTT
TRBJ2-7	NA	TRBV4-2	NA	CASSQDISASSYEQYF	TGTGCCAGCAGCCAAGATATATCGGCTAGCTCCTACGAGCAGTACTTC
TRBJ1-4	once	TRBV18	NA	CASSPYRGDNEKLFF	TGTGCCAGCTCACCCTATCGGGGGGATAATGAAAAACTGTTTTTT
TRBJ2-7	NA	TRBV2	TRBD2	CASTIAGATAGEYF	TGTGCCAGCACCATCGCGGGGGCGACAGCGGGAGAGTACTTC
TRBJ1-6	NA	TRBV3-1/TRBV3-2	NA	CASSQVGGARSSPLHF	TGTGCCAGCAGCCAAGTTGGGGGGGCGCGAAGTTCACCCCTCCACTTT
TRBJ1-4	NA	TRBV19	NA	CASSITVSNEKLFF	TGTGCCAGTAGTATTACGGTGTCTAATGAAAAACTGTTTTTT
TRBJ1-4	NA	TRBV5-1	NA	CASSSEATNEKLFF	TGCGCCAGCAGCTCCGAGGCAACTAATGAAAAACTGTTTTTT
TRBJ1-1	once	TRBV10-3	NA	CAISGYPGQFMNTEAFF	TGTGCCATCAGTGGCTACCCGGGACAATTCATGAACACTGAAGCTTTCTTT
TRBJ1-2	NA	TRBV24-1	TRBD1	CATSDSRTGGSNYGYTF	TGTGCCACCAGTGACTCCCGGACAGGGGGTTCAAACTATGGCTACACCTTC
TRBJ2-3	NA	TRBV30	NA	CAWSPSVHTQYF	TGTGCCTGGAGTCCTAGCGTTCATACGCAGTATTTT
TRBJ1-2	NA	TRBV7-9	TRBD1	CASSPQGNYGYTF	TGTGCCAGCAGCCCACAGGGGAACTATGGCTACACCTTC
TRBJ2-1	NA	TRBV6-4	TRBD1	CASSRDRRNEQFF	TGTGCCAGCAGTCGGGACAGGAGGAATGAGCAGTTCTTC
TRBJ1-3	NA	TRBV19	TRBD1	CASSLGQASGNTIYF	TGTGCCAGTAGCTTGGGACAGGCTAGTGGAAACACCATATATTTT
TRBJ2-5	NA	TRBV9	TRBD2	CASSFSGGAETQYF	TGTGCCAGCAGCTTTAGCGGGGGAGCAGAGACCCAGTACTTC
TRBJ1-2	NA	TRBV28	TRBD1	CASSSRTGPPNYGYTF	TGTGCCAGCAGTTCGCGGACAGGGCCCCCTAACTATGGCTACACCTTC
TRBJ1-1	NA	TRBV9	TRBD1	CASSIDRVMNTEAFF	TGTGCCAGCAGTATCGACAGGGTCATGAACACTGAAGCTTTCTTT
TRBJ1-2	NA	TRBV5-4	NA	CASSLKEVVGGYTF	TGTGCCAGCAGCTTGAAAGAGGTTGTGGGTGGCTACACCTTC
TRBJ1-1	NA	TRBV5-5	NA	CASRPGGDTAEAFF	TGTGCCAGCAGACCGGGAGGGGACACTGCTGAAGCTTTCTTT
TRBJ1-3	few	TRBV5-1	NA	CASSLEGGSGNTIYF	TGCGCCAGCAGCTTGGAGGGAGGCTCTGGAAACACCATATATTTT
TRBJ2-5	NA	TRBV25-1	TRBD2	CASEPGLAEETQYF	TGTGCCAGCGAACCGGGACTAGCGGAAGAGACCCAGTACTTC